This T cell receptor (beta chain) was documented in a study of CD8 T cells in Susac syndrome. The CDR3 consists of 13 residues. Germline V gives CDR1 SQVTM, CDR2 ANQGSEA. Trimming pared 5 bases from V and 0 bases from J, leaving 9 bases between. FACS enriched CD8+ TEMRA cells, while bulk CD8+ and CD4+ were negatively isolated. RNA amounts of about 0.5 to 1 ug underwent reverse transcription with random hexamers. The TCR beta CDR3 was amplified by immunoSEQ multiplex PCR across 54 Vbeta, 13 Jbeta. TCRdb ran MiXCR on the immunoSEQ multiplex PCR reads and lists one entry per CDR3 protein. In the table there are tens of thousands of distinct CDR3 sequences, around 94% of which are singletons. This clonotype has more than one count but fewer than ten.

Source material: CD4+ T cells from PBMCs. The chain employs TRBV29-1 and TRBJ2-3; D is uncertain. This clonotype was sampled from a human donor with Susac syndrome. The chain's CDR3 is CSVCEASTDTQYF. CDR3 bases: TGCAGCGTTTGTGAGGCTAGCACAGATACGCAGTATTTT.